This T cell receptor beta chain appears in the sequencing data of a study of vaccination and CD4 T cells after COVID-19. The Oncomine TCR Beta short-read assay was applied to DNA of cultured CD4+ T cells. MiXCR, run by TCRdb on the PCR reads, gives a single entry per CDR3 protein. The sample holds some 15,000 distinct CDR3 sequences, 65% to 75% seen once. CDR3 length: 12 amino acids. CDR1 is MNHEY, CDR2 SMNVEV, per germline (reference sequence). V was trimmed by 5 bases and J by 7 bases, leaving 11 bases between them. The sample's treatment: approximately nine-day PBMC culture with coronavirus spike peptide pools or control peptides (ViraFEST assay). About this clonotype: The antigen remains undetermined.

The V and J genes are TRBV27 and TRBJ1-1; no clear D. The origin of this receptor is a human donor who had recovered from COVID-19. Sequencing was carried out using CD4+ T cells from blood, cultured in vitro. The CDR3 DNA is TGTGCCAGCAGTAAGTCTCCGGGTGAAGCTTTCTTT. Translated, it gives CASSKSPGEAFF.